These T cell receptor beta chains were read from a single sample in a study of neurological immune-mediated disorders. TCRdb reanalysed the 5' RACE reads using MiXCR and keeps one entry per CDR3 protein. This table has 66,000 or so distinct CDR3 sequences, less than 5.5% appearing once. Sequenced sample: PBMCs. These receptors all come from a man aged 25 to 40 with multiple sclerosis. Both conserved end residues are part of each CDR3. The D gene is left open where the match is weak. Size is stated for part of the rows, as once, few or many counts, or as a class when the clone is expanded.

j_call clone_size cdr3_length d_call v_call cdr3_aa cdr3_nt
TRBJ2-1 few 15 TRBD2 TRBV12-3/TRBV12-4 CASSLASGGYNEQFF TGTGCCAGCAGTCTAGCTAGCGGGGGGTACAATGAGCAGTTCTTC
TRBJ2-3 many 11 NA TRBV11-2 CASSYGNTQYF TGTGCCAGCAGCTATGGGAATACGCAGTATTTT
TRBJ1-1 many 15 TRBD1 TRBV11-2 CASSFTGGAGTEAFF TGTGCCAGCAGCTTTACAGGGGGCGCGGGAACTGAAGCTTTCTTT
TRBJ2-3 NA 15 NA TRBV5-1 CASLEGVLSTDTQYF TGCGCCAGCTTGGAAGGTGTGCTTAGCACAGATACGCAGTATTTT
TRBJ1-1 many 16 NA TRBV5-1 CASSLGLGQLNTEAFF TGCGCCAGCAGCTTGGGTCTTGGACAGCTGAACACTGAAGCTTTCTTT
TRBJ1-5 NA 13 NA TRBV5-1 CASSLGQGEPQNF TGCGCCAGCAGCTTGGGGCAGGGAGAGCCCCAGAATTTT
TRBJ2-1 NA 15 NA TRBV4-1 CASSQDYHTSNEQFF TGCGCCAGCAGCCAAGACTACCATACTTCGAATGAGCAGTTCTTC
TRBJ2-5 few 13 NA TRBV7-3 CASSDGKGQTQYF TGTGCCAGCAGCGACGGAAAGGGCCAGACCCAGTACTTC
TRBJ2-2 many 13 NA TRBV6-5 CASSWRGTGELFF TGTGCCAGCAGTTGGCGGGGCACCGGGGAGCTGTTTTTT
TRBJ2-7 many 17 NA TRBV5-8 CASSLEQGGSVPYEQYF TGTGCCAGCAGCTTGGAACAGGGAGGATCAGTTCCCTACGAGCAGTACTTC
TRBJ2-1 many 17 TRBD1 TRBV4-1 CASSPNSGTDTYNEQFF TGCGCCAGCAGCCCAAACTCCGGGACAGATACATACAATGAGCAGTTCTTC
TRBJ1-2 NA 11 NA TRBV12-3/TRBV12-4 CASSLGVGYTF TGTGCCAGCAGTCTCGGTGTTGGCTACACCTTC
TRBJ2-3 few 13 NA TRBV18 CASSADSTDTQYF TGTGCCAGCTCAGCAGACAGCACAGATACGCAGTATTTT
TRBJ2-1 many 12 TRBD1 TRBV27 CASSMTGDEQFF TGTGCCAGCAGTATGACAGGGGATGAGCAGTTCTTC
TRBJ1-1 many 14 NA TRBV4-1 CASSQGGSGTEAFF TGCGCCAGCAGCCAAGGAGGTTCGGGCACTGAAGCTTTCTTT
TRBJ2-4 NA 14 TRBD2 TRBV10-3 CAISDGGGQNIQYF TGTGCCATCAGTGATGGGGGGGGTCAAAACATTCAGTACTTC
TRBJ2-7 many 14 NA TRBV12-3/TRBV12-4 CASSTMVGAYEQYF TGTGCCAGCAGTACCATGGTTGGGGCCTACGAGCAGTACTTC
TRBJ1-5 few 13 NA TRBV6-1 CASSSISNQPQHF TGTGCCAGCAGTTCGATCAGCAATCAGCCCCAGCATTTT
TRBJ2-7 many 11 NA TRBV20-1 CSASRSYEQYF TGCAGTGCTAGTAGGTCCTACGAGCAGTACTTC
TRBJ1-1 many 12 NA TRBV20-1 CSANRRETEAFF TGCAGTGCAAACAGGAGGGAAACTGAAGCTTTCTTT
TRBJ2-3 many 14 TRBD2 TRBV20-1 CSHKAGGSTDTQYF TGCAGTCATAAAGCGGGGGGAAGCACAGATACGCAGTATTTT
TRBJ1-1 many 12 NA TRBV10-2 CASSERNTEAFF TGCGCCAGCAGTGAACGGAACACTGAAGCTTTCTTT
TRBJ1-6 many 15 TRBD1 TRBV5-1 CASSLPGTGNSPLHF TGCGCCAGCAGCTTACCCGGGACAGGGAATTCACCCCTCCACTTT
TRBJ2-2 many 15 NA TRBV5-1 CASSLDLAPTGELFF TGCGCCAGCAGCCTGGACCTAGCCCCGACCGGGGAGCTGTTTTTT
TRBJ1-1 many 13 NA TRBV7-9 CASSPPSAYEAFF TGTGCCAGCAGCCCTCCCTCGGCGTATGAAGCTTTCTTT
TRBJ2-5 few 13 NA TRBV7-3 CASSQGGQETQYF TGTGCCAGCAGCCAAGGGGGGCAAGAGACCCAGTACTTC